What follows are 2 T cell receptor beta chains derived from one specimen sequenced in a study of blood T cells in healthy people across ages. The second PCR ran about 6 to 12 cycles with a sample-barcoded 5' primer and J-beta primers. One entry per CDR3 protein, called by TCRdb with MiXCR from the 5' RACE reads. Here the sample spans 540,000 or so distinct CDR3 sequences, roughly 28% being singletons. The sequenced material came from blood. All receptors come from a woman aged 70-85 years in good health.

The V call is TRBV5-6, the J call TRBJ2-3; D possibly matches TRBD1 or TRBD2 (6 bases each). The CDR3 spans 16 residues. V lost 0 bases and J lost 7, with 18 bases in between. Germline V gene lookup returns CDR1 SGHDT and CDR2 YYEEEE. CDR3 in DNA: TGTGCCAGCAGCTTGGACGGGGGCGTCGCGGGATATACGCAGTATTTT. It translates to CASSLDGGVAGYTQYF.

V and J are TRBV7-2 and TRBJ2-7; D uncertain. CDR3 length equals 11 residues. Germline V gene lookup returns CDR1 SGHTA and CDR2 FQGNSA. V dropped 5 bases and J dropped 5 bases, with 7 bases sitting between them. CDR3 sequence (DNA): TGTGCCAGCAGCCTTAAAGACGAGCAGTACTTC. Translation: CASSLKDEQYF.